A selection of T cell receptor beta chains follows, all from one sample in a study of cytomegalovirus exposure and HLA in healthy donors. Sequencing used immunoSEQ multiplex PCR; TCRdb keeps in-frame clones, though not all of them. The data contain fewer than 150,000 clones, approximately 74% of them singletons. Source material: PBMCs. All receptors derive from a woman aged 40 to 55 in good health and CMV-seropositive. The CDR3 runs from the conserved cysteine through the conserved F or W. Each record gives: D gene, J gene, V gene, clone size, CDR3 DNA, CDR3 protein. A D gene is named only where the DNA matches it firmly. Some rows mark clone size as missing; the rest say once, few, many or name a class of expanded clone.

TRBD1,TRBJ1-3,TRBV7-9,NA,TGTGCCAGCAGCTTAGGACAGGGATCGACTGGAAACACCATATATTTT,CASSLGQGSTGNTIYF
TRBD1,TRBJ1-2,TRBV5-1,NA,TGCGCCAGCAGCTTGGTGGCGGGACAGGGTAACGGCTACACCTTC,CASSLVAGQGNGYTF
TRBD2,TRBJ2-7,TRBV18,NA,TGTGCCAGCTCACCGATCTCGGGGGGGACCGAGTATTACGAGCAGTACTTC,CASSPISGGTEYYEQYF
TRBD2,TRBJ2-1,TRBV5-1,once,TGCGCCAGCACACTAGCGGGATGGAATGAGCAGTTCTTC,CASTLAGWNEQFF
TRBD1,TRBJ1-4,TRBV30,NA,TGTGCCTGGAGTCAAGGACAGGGGTATGAAAAACTGTTTTTT,CAWSQGQGYEKLFF
TRBD1,TRBJ1-3,TRBV5-1,NA,TGCGCCAGCAGCTGGACAGGACACTATGGAAACACCATATATTTT,CASSWTGHYGNTIYF
NA,TRBJ2-3,TRBV7-2,NA,TGTGCCAGCAGCTTACAAGGGACGGGGGACGCAGATACGCAGTATTTT,CASSLQGTGDADTQYF
NA,TRBJ1-2,TRBV27,NA,TGTGCCAGCTCGACAGGTCCTACGGCGGGCTACACCTTC,CASSTGPTAGYTF
NA,TRBJ1-1,TRBV4-3,NA,TGCGCCAGCAGCCCGCTCGGTTGGAACACTGAAGCTTTCTTT,CASSPLGWNTEAFF
TRBD1,TRBJ1-1,TRBV30,NA,TGTGCCTGGAGTCCAGTTGACAGGGGCCGATACACTGAAGCTTTCTTT,CAWSPVDRGRYTEAFF
TRBD1,TRBJ1-1,TRBV5-1,once,TGCGCCAGCAGCGCCCGGGACAGGGGAGCTGAAGCTTTCTTT,CASSARDRGAEAFF
TRBD2,TRBJ2-7,TRBV7-8,NA,TGTGCCAGCCGCTGGACTAGCGGGGACTCCTACGAGCAGTACTTC,CASRWTSGDSYEQYF
TRBD2,TRBJ2-2,TRBV11-3,few,TGTGCCAGCAGCAAGGGACTAGCGGGAGCCGGGGAGCTGTTTTTT,CASSKGLAGAGELFF
TRBD2,TRBJ2-1,TRBV14,NA,TGTGCCAGCAGCCCCCTAAGCGGGAGGGATGAGCAGTTCTTC,CASSPLSGRDEQFF
NA,TRBJ2-7,TRBV7-9,NA,TGTGCCAGCAGCTTACTTCGGGACGAGCAGTACTTC,CASSLLRDEQYF
TRBD1,TRBJ1-1,TRBV30,NA,TGTGCCGGATCGGGACAGCCCAACACTGAAGCTTTCTTT,CAGSGQPNTEAFF
NA,TRBJ2-3,TRBV5-6,NA,TGTGCCAGCAGTCCTCTTACAGGGAGCACAGATACGCAGTATTTT,CASSPLTGSTDTQYF
TRBD1,TRBJ1-5,TRBV27,NA,TGTGCCAGGAGGACTCGGACAGGGCGGTCAAATCAGCCCCAGCATTTT,CARRTRTGRSNQPQHF
TRBD1,TRBJ1-1,TRBV29-1,NA,TGCAGCGTCCAGAGCCAGGGGGGAGGTCGGGCTTTCTTT,CSVQSQGGGRAFF
TRBD2,TRBJ2-7,TRBV11-3,NA,TGTGCCAGCAGCTCCTTTAAAGGGTTTATAGGGACTAGCGACTACGAGCAGTACTTC,CASSSFKGFIGTSDYEQYF
TRBD2,TRBJ2-1,TRBV2,NA,TGTGCCAGCAGTGAAAGTCTAGCGGGACGGATTGAGCAGTTCTTC,CASSESLAGRIEQFF
TRBD2,TRBJ2-1,TRBV7-2,NA,TGTGCCAGCAGCCCCCCAGGACTAGCGGGAGCACATGAGCAGTTCTTC,CASSPPGLAGAHEQFF
TRBD1,TRBJ1-2,TRBV6-1,few,TGTGCCAGCAGTGAATATAGGACAGGGGTTGGCTACACCTTC,CASSEYRTGVGYTF
TRBD1,TRBJ1-2,TRBV7-8,NA,TGTGCCAGCAGCTTAGTAGGACAGGGAATCTATGGCTACACCTTC,CASSLVGQGIYGYTF
TRBD1,TRBJ2-1,TRBV7-3,NA,TGTGCCAGCAGCTCCGACCGGGACAGGGGGGGCAATGAGCAGTTCTTC,CASSSDRDRGGNEQFF
TRBD1,TRBJ2-2,TRBV7-9,NA,TGTGCCAGCAGGACCGGGACAGACACCGGGGAGCTGTTTTTT,CASRTGTDTGELFF
TRBD1,TRBJ2-7,TRBV18,NA,TGTGCCAGCTCATTTCAAGTTACCGGGACAGGGTTATACGAGCAGTACTTC,CASSFQVTGTGLYEQYF
NA,TRBJ2-4,TRBV6-1,NA,TGTGCCAGCAGTGAATATTGGCAGGGGCTATTTCAGTACTTC,CASSEYWQGLFQYF
TRBD2,TRBJ2-3,TRBV9,NA,TGTGCCAGCAGGGTCGGACTAGCGGGGAGCACAGATACGCAGTATTTT,CASRVGLAGSTDTQYF
NA,TRBJ2-5,TRBV5-4,NA,TGTGCCAGCAGCTTGGACCTGACTGGAGGGGAGACCCAGTACTTC,CASSLDLTGGETQYF
TRBD2,TRBJ2-3,TRBV19,NA,TGTGCCAGTAGCGGGGGGGCCCTCGCAGATACGCAGTATTTT,CASSGGALADTQYF
NA,TRBJ2-4,TRBV19,NA,TGTGCCAGTAGTATTCGGGACACCCAGGGAAACATTCAGTACTTC,CASSIRDTQGNIQYF
TRBD2,TRBJ2-7,TRBV28,NA,TGTGCCAGCGAGCCAGCGGGAGCCGACGAGCAGTACTTC,CASEPAGADEQYF
NA,TRBJ2-1,TRBV30,NA,TGTGCCTGGAGTGTACAAAGCGCCCGGGGAAGTGAGCAGTTCTTC,CAWSVQSARGSEQFF
TRBD1,TRBJ1-2,TRBV6-1,few,TGTGCCAGCAGTGTAATGGGACCGGGACAGGGGGATGGTGGCTACACCTTC,CASSVMGPGQGDGGYTF
TRBD1,TRBJ2-2,TRBV6-4,NA,TGTGCCAGCAGTGTTAGATGGGGACAGGGGGTCCGGACCGGGGAGCTGTTTTTT,CASSVRWGQGVRTGELFF
NA,TRBJ2-2,TRBV4-3,NA,TGCGCCAGCAGCCAAGTGAGGGGGACGAACACCGGGGAGCTGTTTTTT,CASSQVRGTNTGELFF
TRBD1,TRBJ1-2,TRBV4-3,NA,TGCGCCAGCAGCCAACGACAGGGGGTAGACTATGGCTACACCTTC,CASSQRQGVDYGYTF
NA,TRBJ2-3,TRBV7-8,NA,TGTGCCAGCAGCTTAGTGGGTGAATTAGCTTCAGATACGCAGTATTTT,CASSLVGELASDTQYF
NA,TRBJ2-3,TRBV21-1,NA,TGTGCCAGCAGCATCCGACAGGGGGCGGCCACGTCCCGCGGGAATACGCAGTATTTT,CASSIRQGAATSRGNTQYF
TRBD2,TRBJ2-2,TRBV4-1,NA,TGCGCCAGCAGCCAAGTGAGGGGAGGGAGACACCGGGGAGCTGTTTTT,CASSQVRGGRHRGAVF
TRBD1,TRBJ1-5,TRBV19,NA,TGTGCCAGTAGTACATTGGACAGGGGGTTTAATCAGCCCCAGCATTTT,CASSTLDRGFNQPQHF
TRBD1,TRBJ1-2,TRBV7-8,NA,TGTGCCAGCAGTCGGACAGGGACAGGGCCCAACTATGGCTACACCTTC,CASSRTGTGPNYGYTF
NA,TRBJ1-1,TRBV19,NA,TGTGCCAGTAGTTGGACAGCAAGGGGCACTGAAGCTTTCTTT,CASSWTARGTEAFF
NA,TRBJ2-1,TRBV7-6,few,TGTGCCAGCAGCTTAGCGGCGGGGGCGAATGAGCAGTTCTTC,CASSLAAGANEQFF
NA,TRBJ1-3,TRBV6-1,NA,TGTGCCAGCAGGCCGTTGGGGGGTGGAAACACCATATATTTT,CASRPLGGGNTIYF
NA,TRBJ2-1,TRBV15,NA,TGTGCCACCAGCACGGCCTCGGAGTCCTACAATGAGCAGTTCTTC,CATSTASESYNEQFF
TRBD1,TRBJ2-1,TRBV7-7,NA,TGTGCTAGCAGCTTAGGGGCCGGGACAGGGAAGAATGAGCAGTTCTTC,CASSLGAGTGKNEQFF
NA,TRBJ1-5,TRBV19,NA,TGTGCCAGTAGAAGACAGACTAATCAGCCCCAGCATTTT,CASRRQTNQPQHF
TRBD1,TRBJ1-1,TRBV4-1,NA,TGCGCCAGCAGCCCCCGGGCAGGGGGCTGGAACACTGAAGCTTTCTTT,CASSPRAGGWNTEAFF
TRBD1,TRBJ2-6,TRBV29-1,NA,TGCAGCGTTGAAGTTTGGGACAGACTCTCTGGGGCCAACGTCCTGACTTTC,CSVEVWDRLSGANVLTF
TRBD1,TRBJ2-4,TRBV19,NA,TGTGCCAGTAGTAATCAGGGGGCAGGGAACATTCAGTACTTC,CASSNQGAGNIQYF
TRBD1,TRBJ1-4,TRBV18,few,TGTGCCAGCTCACCCACCGGGACAGAAGAAAAACTGTTTTTT,CASSPTGTEEKLFF